This record covers a single T cell receptor (beta chain). The table came from immunoSEQ multiplex PCR; TCRdb's copy has only in-frame clones and leaves some out. Here the sample spans tens of thousands of clones, roughly 93% being singletons. The source of the sample is a study of T cell changes during pregnancy in multiple sclerosis. This CDR3 is built from 16 residues. V gave up 0 bases and J gave up 1 base; unmatched junction bases: 5. The germline V gene has CDR1 SGHNT and CDR2 YYREEE (reference sequence). The rearrangement links TRBV5-4 to TRBJ2-5, with 8 bases lining up with TRBD1. Sequencing used CD4+ T cells from peripheral blood mononuclear cells, obtained in the second trimester of pregnancy. The clonotype originates from a female donor in good health, enrolled as a control in a pregnancy study. CDR3 residues: CASSLGGQVFQETQYF. Written as DNA, the CDR3 is TGTGCCAGCAGCTTGGGGGGACAGGTCTTCCAAGAGACCCAGTACTTC.